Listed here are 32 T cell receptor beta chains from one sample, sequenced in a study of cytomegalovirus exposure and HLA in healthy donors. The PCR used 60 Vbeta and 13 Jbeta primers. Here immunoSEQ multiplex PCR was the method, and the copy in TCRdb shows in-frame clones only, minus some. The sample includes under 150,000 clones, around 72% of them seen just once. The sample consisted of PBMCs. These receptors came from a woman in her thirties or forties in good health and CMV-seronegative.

CDR3: CASSPWFGQGENEQFF. The CDR3 nucleotides read TGTGCCAGCAGCCCTTGGTTTGGACAGGGGGAAAATGAGCAGTTCTTC. This rearrangement joins TRBV9 to TRBJ2-1; 10 nucleotides match TRBD1. The CDR3 runs to 16 residues. The V segment lost 4 bases and the J segment 7 bases; nucleotides outside the gene matches: 11. The germline gives CDR1 SGDLS, CDR2 YYNGEE.

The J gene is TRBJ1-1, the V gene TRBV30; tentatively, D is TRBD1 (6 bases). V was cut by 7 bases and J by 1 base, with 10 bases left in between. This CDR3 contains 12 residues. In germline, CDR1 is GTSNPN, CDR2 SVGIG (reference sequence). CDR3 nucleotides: TGTGCCTTGGGAGGGGGGAACACTGAAGCTTTCTTT. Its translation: CALGGGNTEAFF.

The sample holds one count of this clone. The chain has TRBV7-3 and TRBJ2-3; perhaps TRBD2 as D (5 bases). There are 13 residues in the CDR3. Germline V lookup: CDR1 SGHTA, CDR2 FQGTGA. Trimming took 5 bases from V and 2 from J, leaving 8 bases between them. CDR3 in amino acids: CASSQTITDTQYF. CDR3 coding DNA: TGTGCCAGCAGCCAGACTATCACAGATACGCAGTATTTT.

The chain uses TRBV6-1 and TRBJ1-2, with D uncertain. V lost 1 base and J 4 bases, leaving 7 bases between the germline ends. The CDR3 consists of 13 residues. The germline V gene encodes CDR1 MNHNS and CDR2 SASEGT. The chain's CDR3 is CASSEVRSYGYTF. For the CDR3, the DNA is TGTGCCAGCAGTGAAGTACGCAGCTATGGCTACACCTTC.

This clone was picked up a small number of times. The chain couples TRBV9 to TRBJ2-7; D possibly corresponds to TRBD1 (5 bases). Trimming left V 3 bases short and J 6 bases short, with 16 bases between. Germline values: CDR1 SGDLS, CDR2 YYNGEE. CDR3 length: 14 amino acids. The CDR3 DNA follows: TGTGCCAGCAGCGCCCCAGGGCGTACTGGCGAGCAGTACTTC. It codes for CASSAPGRTGEQYF.

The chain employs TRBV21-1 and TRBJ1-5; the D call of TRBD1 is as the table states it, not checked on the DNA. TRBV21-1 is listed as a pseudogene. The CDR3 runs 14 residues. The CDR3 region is CASNHSGGPQPQHF. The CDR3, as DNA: TGTGCCAGCAACCATTCAGGGGGGCCTCAGCCCCAGCATTTT.

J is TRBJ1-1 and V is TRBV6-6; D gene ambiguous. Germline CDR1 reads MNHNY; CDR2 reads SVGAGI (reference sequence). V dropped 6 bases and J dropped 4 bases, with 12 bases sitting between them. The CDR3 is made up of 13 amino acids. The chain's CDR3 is CASSEGAGTEAFF. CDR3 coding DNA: TGTGCCAGCAGCGAGGGCGCGGGCACTGAAGCTTTCTTT.

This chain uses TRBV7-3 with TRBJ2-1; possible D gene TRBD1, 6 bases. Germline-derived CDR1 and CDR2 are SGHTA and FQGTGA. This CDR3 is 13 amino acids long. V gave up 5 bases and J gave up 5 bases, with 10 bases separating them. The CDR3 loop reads CASSRTVNNEQFF. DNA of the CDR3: TGTGCCAGCAGCCGGACAGTGAACAATGAGCAGTTCTTC.

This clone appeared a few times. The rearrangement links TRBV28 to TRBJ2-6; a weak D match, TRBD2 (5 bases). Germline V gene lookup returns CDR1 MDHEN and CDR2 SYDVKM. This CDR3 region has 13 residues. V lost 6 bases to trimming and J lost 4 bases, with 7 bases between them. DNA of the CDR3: TGTGCCAGCAGCGAGGGAGGGGCCAACGTCCTGACTTTC. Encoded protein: CASSEGGANVLTF.

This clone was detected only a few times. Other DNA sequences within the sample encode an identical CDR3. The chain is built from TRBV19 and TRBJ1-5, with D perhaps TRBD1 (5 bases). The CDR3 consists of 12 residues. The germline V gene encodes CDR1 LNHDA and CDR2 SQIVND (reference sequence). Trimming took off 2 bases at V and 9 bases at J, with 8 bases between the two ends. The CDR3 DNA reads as TGTGCCAGTAGTATACTTACAGGGCCCCAGCATTTT. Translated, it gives CASSILTGPQHF.

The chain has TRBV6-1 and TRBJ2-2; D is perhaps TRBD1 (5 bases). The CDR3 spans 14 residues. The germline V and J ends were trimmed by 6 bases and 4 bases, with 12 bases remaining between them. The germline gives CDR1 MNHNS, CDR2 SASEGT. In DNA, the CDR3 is TGTGCCAGCAGATTGTTACAGGCCACCGGGGAGCTGTTTTTT. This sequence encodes CASRLLQATGELFF.

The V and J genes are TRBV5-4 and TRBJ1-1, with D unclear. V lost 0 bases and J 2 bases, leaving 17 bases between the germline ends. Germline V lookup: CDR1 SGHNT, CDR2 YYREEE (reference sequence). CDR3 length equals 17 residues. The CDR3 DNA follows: TGTGCCAGCAGCTTGGGTTTGGGGATGGGAGAAAACACTGAAGCTTTCTTT. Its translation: CASSLGLGMGENTEAFF.

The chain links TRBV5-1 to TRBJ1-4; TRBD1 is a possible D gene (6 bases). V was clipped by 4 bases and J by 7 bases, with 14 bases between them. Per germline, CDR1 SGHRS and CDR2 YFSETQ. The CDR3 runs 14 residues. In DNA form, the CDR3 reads TGCGCCAGCAGCCCGCAGGGAGGGGGTGAAAAACTGTTTTTT. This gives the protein CASSPQGGGEKLFF.

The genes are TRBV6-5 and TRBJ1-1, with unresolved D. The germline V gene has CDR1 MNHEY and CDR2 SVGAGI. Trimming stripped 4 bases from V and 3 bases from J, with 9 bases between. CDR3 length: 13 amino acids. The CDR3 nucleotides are TGTGCCAGCAGTTTTACGAGGGACACTGAAGCTTTCTTT. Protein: CASSFTRDTEAFF.

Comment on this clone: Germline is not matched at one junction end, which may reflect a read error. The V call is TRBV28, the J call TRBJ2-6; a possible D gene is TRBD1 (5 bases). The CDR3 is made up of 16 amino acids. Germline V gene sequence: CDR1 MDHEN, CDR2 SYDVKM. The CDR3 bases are TGTGCCAGCACCCCGTCTACTAACTCTGGGGCCAACGGCCTGACTTTC. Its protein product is CASTPSTNSGANGLTF. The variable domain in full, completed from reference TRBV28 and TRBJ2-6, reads DVKVTQSSRYLVKRTGEKVFLECVQDMDHENMFWYRQDPGLGLRLIYFSYDVKMKEKGDIPEGYSVSREKKERFSLILESASTNQTSMYLCASTPSTNSGANGLTFGAGSRLTVL.

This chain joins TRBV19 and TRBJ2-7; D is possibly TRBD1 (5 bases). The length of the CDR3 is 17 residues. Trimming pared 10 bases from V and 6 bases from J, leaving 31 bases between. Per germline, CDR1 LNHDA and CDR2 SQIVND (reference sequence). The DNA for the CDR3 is TGTGCCACCTCGGCAGGGAAGGTGGGGTTTGGAACCCTCGAGCAGTACTTC. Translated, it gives CATSAGKVGFGTLEQYF.

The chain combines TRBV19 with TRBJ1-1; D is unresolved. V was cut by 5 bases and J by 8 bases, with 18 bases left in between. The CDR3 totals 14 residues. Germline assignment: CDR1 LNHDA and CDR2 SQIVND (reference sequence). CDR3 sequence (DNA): TGTGCCAGTAGTCCGCCTATTCTTACTAGAGAAGCTTTCTTT. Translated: CASSPPILTREAFF.

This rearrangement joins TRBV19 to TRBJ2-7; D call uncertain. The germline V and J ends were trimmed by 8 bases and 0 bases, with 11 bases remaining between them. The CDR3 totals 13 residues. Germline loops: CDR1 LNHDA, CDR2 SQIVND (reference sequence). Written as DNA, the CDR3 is TGTGCCAGTCCGGGTCAGAGCTCCTACGAGCAGTACTTC. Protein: CASPGQSSYEQYF.

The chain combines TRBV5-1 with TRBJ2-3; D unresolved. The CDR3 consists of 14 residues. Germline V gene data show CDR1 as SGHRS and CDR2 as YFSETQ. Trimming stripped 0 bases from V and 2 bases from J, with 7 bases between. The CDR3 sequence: CASSLGHTTDTQYF. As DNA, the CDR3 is TGCGCCAGCAGCTTGGGACATACCACAGATACGCAGTATTTT.

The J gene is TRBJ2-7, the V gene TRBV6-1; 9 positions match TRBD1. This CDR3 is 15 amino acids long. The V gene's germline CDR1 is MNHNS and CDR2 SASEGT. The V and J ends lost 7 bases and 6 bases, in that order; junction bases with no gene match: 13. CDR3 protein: CASKAMGQGTGEQYF. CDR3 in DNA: TGTGCCAGCAAGGCCATGGGACAGGGAACCGGCGAGCAGTACTTC.

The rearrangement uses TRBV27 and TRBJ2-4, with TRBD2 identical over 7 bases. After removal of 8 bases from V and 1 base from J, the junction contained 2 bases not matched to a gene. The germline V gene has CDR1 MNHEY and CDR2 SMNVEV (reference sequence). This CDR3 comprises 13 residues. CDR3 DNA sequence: TGTGCCAGCCGGGGAGGGGCCAAAAACATTCAGTACTTC. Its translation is CASRGGAKNIQYF.

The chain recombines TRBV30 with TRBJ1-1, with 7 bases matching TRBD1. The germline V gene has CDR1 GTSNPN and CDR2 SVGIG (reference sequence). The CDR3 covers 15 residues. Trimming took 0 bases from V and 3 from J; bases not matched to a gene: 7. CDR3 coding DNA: TGTGCCTGGAGTGTAACAGGGGTGATAGACACTGAAGCTTTCTTT. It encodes CAWSVTGVIDTEAFF.

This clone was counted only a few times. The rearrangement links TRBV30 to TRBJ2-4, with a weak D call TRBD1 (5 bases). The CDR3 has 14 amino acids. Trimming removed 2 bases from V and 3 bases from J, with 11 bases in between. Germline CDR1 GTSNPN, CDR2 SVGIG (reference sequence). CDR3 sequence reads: CAWSKQDGKNIQYF. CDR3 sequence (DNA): TGTGCCTGGAGTAAACAGGACGGCAAAAACATTCAGTACTTC.

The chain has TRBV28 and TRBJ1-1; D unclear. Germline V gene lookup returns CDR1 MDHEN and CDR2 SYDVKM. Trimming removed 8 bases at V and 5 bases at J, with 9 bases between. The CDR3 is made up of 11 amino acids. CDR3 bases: TGTGCCAGCGCTCGGTGGACTGAAGCTTTCTTT. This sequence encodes CASARWTEAFF.

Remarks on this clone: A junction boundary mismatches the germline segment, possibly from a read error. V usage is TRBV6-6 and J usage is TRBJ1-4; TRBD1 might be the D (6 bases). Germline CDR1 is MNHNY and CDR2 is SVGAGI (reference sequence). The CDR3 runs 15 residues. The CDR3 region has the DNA TGTGCCAGCCGTTACGAACCTCAGGGGAATGAAAAACTGTTTTTT. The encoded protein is CASRYEPQGNEKLFF.

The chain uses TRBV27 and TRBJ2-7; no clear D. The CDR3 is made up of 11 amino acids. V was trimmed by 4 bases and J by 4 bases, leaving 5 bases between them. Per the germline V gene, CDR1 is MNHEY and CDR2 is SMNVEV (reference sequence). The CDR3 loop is CASSYRYEQYF. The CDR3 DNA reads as TGTGCCAGCAGTTACCGGTACGAGCAGTACTTC.

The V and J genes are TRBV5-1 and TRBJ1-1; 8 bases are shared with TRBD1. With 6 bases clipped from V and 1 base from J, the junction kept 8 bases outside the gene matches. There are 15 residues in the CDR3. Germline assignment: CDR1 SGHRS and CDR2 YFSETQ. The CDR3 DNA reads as TGCGCCAGCAACCTTGCCCAGGGGGCGAACACTGAAGCTTTCTTT. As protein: CASNLAQGANTEAFF.

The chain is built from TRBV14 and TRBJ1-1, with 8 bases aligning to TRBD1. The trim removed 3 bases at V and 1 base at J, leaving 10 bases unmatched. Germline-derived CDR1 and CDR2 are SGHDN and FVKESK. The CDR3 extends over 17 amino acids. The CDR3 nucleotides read TGTGCCAGCAGCCAGGAAGCAGGACAGGGACCGAACACTGAAGCTTTCTTT. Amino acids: CASSQEAGQGPNTEAFF.

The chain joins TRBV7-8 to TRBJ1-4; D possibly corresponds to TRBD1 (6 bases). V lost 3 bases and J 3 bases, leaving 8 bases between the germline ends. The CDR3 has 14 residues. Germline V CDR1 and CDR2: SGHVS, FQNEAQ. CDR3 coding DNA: TGTGCCAGCAGCTTCGGGGGGCCTAATGAAAAACTGTTTTTT. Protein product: CASSFGGPNEKLFF.

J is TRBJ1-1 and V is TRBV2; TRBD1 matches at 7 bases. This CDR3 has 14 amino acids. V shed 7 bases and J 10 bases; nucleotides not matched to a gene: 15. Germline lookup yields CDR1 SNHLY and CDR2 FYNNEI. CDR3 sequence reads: CASTILGQPWVAFF. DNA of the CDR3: TGTGCCAGCACTATTTTGGGACAGCCCTGGGTAGCTTTCTTT.

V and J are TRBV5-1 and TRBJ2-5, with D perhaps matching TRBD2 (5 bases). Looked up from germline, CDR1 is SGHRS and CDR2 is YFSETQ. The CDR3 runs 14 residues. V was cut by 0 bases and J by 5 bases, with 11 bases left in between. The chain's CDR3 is CASSLGGAAETQYF. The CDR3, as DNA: TGCGCCAGCAGCTTGGGGGGAGCGGCGGAGACCCAGTACTTC.

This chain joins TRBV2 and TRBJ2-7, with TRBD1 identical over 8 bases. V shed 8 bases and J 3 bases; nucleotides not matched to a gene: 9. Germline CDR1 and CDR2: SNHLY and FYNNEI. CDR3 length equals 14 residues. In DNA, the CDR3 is TGTGCCAGCCTAACCCGGACAGGGAGCTACGAGCAGTACTTC. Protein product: CASLTRTGSYEQYF.